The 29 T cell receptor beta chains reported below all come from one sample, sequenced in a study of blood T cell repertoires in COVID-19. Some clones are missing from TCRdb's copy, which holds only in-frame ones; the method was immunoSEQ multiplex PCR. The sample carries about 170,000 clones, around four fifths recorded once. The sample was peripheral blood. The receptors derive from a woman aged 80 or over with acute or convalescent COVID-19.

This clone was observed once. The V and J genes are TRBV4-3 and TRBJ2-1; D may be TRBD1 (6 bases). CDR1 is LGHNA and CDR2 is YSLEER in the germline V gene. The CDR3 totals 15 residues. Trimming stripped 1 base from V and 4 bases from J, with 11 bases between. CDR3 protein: CASSQGGQVYNEQFF. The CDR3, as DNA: TGCGCCAGCAGCCAAGGGGGACAAGTTTACAATGAGCAGTTCTTC.

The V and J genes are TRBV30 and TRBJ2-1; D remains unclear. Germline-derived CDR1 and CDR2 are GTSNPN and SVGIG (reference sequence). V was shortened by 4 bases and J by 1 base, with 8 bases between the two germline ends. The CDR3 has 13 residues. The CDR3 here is CAWIYGSYNEQFF. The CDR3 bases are TGTGCCTGGATCTACGGGTCCTACAATGAGCAGTTCTTC.

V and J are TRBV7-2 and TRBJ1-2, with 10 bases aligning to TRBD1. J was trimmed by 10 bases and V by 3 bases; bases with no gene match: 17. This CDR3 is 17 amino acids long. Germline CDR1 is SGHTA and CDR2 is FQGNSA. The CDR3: CASSLGQGRFQMRPYTF. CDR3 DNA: TGTGCCAGCAGCTTGGGACAGGGGCGTTTTCAAATGCGGCCCTACACCTTC.

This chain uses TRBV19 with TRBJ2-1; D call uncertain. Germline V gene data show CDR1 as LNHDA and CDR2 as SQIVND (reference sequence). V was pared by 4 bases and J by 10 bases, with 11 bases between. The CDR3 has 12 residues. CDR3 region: CASSTRLAEQFF. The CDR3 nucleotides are TGTGCCAGTAGTACGAGACTTGCCGAGCAGTTCTTC.

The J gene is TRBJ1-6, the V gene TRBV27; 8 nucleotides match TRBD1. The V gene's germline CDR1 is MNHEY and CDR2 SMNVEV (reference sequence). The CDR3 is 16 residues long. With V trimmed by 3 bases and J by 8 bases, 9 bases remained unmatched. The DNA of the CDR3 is TGTGCCAGCAGTTTGCGGCAGGGGGCCCCTTATTCACCCCTCCACTTT. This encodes CASSLRQGAPYSPLHF.

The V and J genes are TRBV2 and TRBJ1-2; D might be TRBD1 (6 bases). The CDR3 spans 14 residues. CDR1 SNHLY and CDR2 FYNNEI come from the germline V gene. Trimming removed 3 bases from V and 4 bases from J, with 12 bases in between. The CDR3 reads CASSDETGPYGYTF. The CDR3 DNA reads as TGTGCCAGCAGTGACGAGACAGGCCCCTATGGCTACACCTTC.

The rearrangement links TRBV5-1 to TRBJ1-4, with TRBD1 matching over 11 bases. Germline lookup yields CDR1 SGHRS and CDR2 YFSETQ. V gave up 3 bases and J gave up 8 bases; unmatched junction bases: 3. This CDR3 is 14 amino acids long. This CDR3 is CASSSDRGQEKLFF. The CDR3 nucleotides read TGCGCCAGCAGCTCGGACAGGGGGCAAGAAAAACTGTTTTTT.

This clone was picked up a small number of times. CDR3 in amino acids: CASSYSGGGTDTQYF. CDR3 sequence (DNA): TGTGCCAGCAGTTACTCCGGCGGGGGCACAGATACGCAGTATTTT. The J gene is TRBJ2-3, the V gene TRBV6-2 or TRBV6-3, with TRBD2 as a possible D gene (6 bases). CDR1 MNHEY and CDR2 SVGEGT come from the germline V gene. The CDR3 runs 15 residues. V was shortened by 0 bases and J by 1 base, with 8 bases between the two germline ends.

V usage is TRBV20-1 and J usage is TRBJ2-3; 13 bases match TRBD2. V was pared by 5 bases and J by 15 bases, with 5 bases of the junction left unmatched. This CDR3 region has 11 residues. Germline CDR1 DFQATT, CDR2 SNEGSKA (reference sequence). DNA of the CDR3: TGCAGTGCTGGGGGACTAGCGGGACATTATTTT. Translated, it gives CSAGGLAGHYF.

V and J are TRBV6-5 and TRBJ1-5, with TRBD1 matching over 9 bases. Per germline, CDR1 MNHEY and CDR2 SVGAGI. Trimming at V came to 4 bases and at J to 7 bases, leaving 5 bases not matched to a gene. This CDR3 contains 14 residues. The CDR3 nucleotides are TGTGCCAGCAGTTCCGACAGGGGGAAACAGCCCCAGCATTTT. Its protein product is CASSSDRGKQPQHF.

For the CDR3, the DNA is TGCAGCGTGGAGGGGCCGACAGATACGCAGTATTTT. Translating gives CSVEGPTDTQYF. The chain recombines TRBV29-1 with TRBJ2-3, with D perhaps TRBD2 (6 bases). V dropped 6 bases and J dropped 3 bases, with 10 bases sitting between them. The CDR3 length is 12 residues. Germline assignment: CDR1 SQVTM and CDR2 ANQGSEA.

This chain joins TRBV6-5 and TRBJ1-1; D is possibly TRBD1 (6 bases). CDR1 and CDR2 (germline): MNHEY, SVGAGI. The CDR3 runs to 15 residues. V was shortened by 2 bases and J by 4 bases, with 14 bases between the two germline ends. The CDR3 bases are TGTGCCAGCAGTTACGCAGGGGAAGGACGCACTGAAGCTTTCTTT. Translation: CASSYAGEGRTEAFF.

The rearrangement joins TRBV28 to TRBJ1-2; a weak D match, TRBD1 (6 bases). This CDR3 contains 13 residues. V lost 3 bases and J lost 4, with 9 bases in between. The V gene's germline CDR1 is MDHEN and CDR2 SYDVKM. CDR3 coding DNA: TGTGCCAGCAGTTTGGGGGCCACCTATGGCTACACCTTC. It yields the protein CASSLGATYGYTF.

CDR3 region: CASRRLAEVYQETQYF. The CDR3 DNA reads TGCGCCAGCAGGAGACTAGCGGAGGTGTACCAAGAGACCCAGTACTTC. V usage is TRBV10-2 and J usage is TRBJ2-5; 9 bases fit TRBD2. The trim removed 6 bases at V and 0 bases at J, leaving 8 bases unmatched. The CDR3 contains 16 residues. In germline, CDR1 is WSHSY, CDR2 SAAADI.

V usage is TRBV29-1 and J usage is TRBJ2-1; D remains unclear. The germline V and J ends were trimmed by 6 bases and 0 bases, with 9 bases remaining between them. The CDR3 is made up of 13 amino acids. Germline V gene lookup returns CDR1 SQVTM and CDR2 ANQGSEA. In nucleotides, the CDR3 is TGCAGCGTCGCGGATTACTCCTACAATGAGCAGTTCTTC. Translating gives CSVADYSYNEQFF.

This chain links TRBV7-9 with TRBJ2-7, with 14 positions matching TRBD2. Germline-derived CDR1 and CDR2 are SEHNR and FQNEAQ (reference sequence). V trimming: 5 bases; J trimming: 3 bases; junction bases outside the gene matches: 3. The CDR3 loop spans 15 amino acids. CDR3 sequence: CASSRGTSGSYEQYF. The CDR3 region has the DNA TGTGCCAGCAGCCGAGGGACTAGCGGGAGCTACGAGCAGTACTTC.

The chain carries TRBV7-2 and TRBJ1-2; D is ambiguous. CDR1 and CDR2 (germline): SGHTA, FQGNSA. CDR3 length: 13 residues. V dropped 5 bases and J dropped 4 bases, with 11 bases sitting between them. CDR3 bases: TGTGCCAGCAGCCCCCTGGACTTCTATGGCTACACCTTC. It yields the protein CASSPLDFYGYTF.

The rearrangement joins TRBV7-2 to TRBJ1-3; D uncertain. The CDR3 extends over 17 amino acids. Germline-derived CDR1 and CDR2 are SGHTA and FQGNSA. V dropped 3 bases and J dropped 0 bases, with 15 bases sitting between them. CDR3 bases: TGTGCCAGCAGCTTTAGACATGCCCCTAACTCTGGAAACACCATATATTTT. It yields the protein CASSFRHAPNSGNTIYF.

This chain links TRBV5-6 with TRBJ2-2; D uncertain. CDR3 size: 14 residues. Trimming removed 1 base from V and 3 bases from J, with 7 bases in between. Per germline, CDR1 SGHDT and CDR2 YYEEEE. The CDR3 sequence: CASSLRVYTGELFF. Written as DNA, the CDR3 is TGTGCCAGCAGCTTGCGGGTTTACACCGGGGAGCTGTTTTTT.

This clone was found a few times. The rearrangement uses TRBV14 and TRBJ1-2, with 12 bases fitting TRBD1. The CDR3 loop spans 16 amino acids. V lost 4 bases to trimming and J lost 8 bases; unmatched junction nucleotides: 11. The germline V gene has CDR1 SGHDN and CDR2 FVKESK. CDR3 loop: CASSRGKGQGASGYTF. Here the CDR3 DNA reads TGTGCCAGCAGCCGAGGAAAGGGACAGGGGGCATCAGGCTACACCTTC.

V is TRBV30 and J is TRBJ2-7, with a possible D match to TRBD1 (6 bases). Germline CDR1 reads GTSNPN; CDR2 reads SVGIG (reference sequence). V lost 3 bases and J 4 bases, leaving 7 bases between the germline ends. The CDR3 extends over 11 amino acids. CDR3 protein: CAWRGGYEQYF. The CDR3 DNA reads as TGTGCCTGGAGAGGGGGTTACGAGCAGTACTTC.

CDR3 sequence reads: CASSSRGQGWAGELFF. Written as DNA, the CDR3 is TGCGCCAGCAGCTCCCGAGGACAAGGGTGGGCCGGGGAGCTGTTTTTT. V and J are TRBV5-1 and TRBJ2-2; D might be TRBD1 (5 bases). The length of the CDR3 is 16 residues. Germline V gene sequence: CDR1 SGHRS, CDR2 YFSETQ. The V and J ends lost 3 bases and 6 bases respectively, with 18 bases between them.

The CDR3 DNA reads TGTGCCAGCAGCTTCTGGGTACAGAATTCACCCCTCCACTTT. Protein: CASSFWVQNSPLHF. This rearrangement joins TRBV5-4 to TRBJ1-6; D gene uncertain. Per the germline V gene, CDR1 is SGHNT and CDR2 is YYREEE (reference sequence). CDR3 length equals 14 residues. The V and J ends lost 2 bases and 7 bases respectively, with 10 bases between them.

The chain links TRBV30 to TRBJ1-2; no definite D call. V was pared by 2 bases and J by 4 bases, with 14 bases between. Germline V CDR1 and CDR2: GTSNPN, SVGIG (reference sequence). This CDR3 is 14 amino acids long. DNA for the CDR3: TGTGCCTGGAGTTCGGGCCTCAGCGGCTATGGCTACACCTTC. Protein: CAWSSGLSGYGYTF.

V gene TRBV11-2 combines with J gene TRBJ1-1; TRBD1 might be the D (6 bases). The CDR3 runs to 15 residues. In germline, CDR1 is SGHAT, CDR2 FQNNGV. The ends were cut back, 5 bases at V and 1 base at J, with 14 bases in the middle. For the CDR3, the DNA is TGTGCCAGCAGCCCCCGGGACAATTCGAACACTGAAGCTTTCTTT. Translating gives CASSPRDNSNTEAFF.

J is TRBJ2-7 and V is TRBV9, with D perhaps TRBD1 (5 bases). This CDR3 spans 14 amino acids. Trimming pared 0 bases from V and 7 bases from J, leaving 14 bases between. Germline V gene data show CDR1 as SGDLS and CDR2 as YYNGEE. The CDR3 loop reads CASSVGAGMSEQYF. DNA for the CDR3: TGTGCCAGCAGCGTAGGAGCAGGGATGAGTGAGCAGTACTTC. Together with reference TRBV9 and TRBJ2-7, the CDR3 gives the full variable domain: DSGVTQTPKHLITATGQRVTLRCSPRSGDLSVYWYQQSLDQGLQFLIQYYNGEERAKGNILERFSAQQFPDLHSELNLSSLELGDSALYFCASSVGAGMSEQYFGPGTRLTVT.

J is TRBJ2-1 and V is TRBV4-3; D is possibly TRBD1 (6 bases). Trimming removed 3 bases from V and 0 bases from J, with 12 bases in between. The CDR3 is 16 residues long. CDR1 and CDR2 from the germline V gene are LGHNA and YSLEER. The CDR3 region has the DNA TGCGCCAGCAGCCAGTTAGGGGGATTCTCCTACAATGAGCAGTTCTTC. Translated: CASSQLGGFSYNEQFF.

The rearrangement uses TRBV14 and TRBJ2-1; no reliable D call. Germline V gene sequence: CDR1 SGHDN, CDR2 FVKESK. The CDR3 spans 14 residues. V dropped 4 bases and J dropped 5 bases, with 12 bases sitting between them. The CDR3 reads CASSRRSVNNEQFF. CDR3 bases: TGTGCCAGCAGCCGCAGGTCGGTTAACAATGAGCAGTTCTTC.

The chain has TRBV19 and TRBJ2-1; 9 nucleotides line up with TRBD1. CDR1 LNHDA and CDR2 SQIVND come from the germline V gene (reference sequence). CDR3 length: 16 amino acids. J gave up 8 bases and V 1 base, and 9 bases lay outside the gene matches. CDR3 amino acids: CASSIGGTGPQDEQFF. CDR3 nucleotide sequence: TGTGCCAGTAGTATAGGCGGGACAGGGCCCCAGGATGAGCAGTTCTTC.